Sequencing of this T cell receptor beta chain was carried out in a study of T-cell reconstitution after alpha-beta-depleted transplantation in children. Overall study findings and caveats: Several patients had high TCRbeta diversity at day 60; it came from surviving recipient T cells and thymic progenitors. T-cell numbers and diversity, one year after transplant, stemmed largely from T cells that were newly produced. Reportedly, only several hundred clones from non-depleted graft cells drove alpha-beta T-cell counts at about two months.

This clonotype was counted many times. What it recognizes is unknown. A TCRbeta library incorporating unique molecular identifiers was prepared. In TCRdb, the PCR reads were re-called with MiXCR into one record per CDR3 protein. The data contain about 300,000 distinct CDR3 sequences, roughly a tenth of them singletons. The sequenced sample was PBMCs, obtained before TCRalphabeta/CD19-depleted stem cell transplant. The receptor comes from a boy less than two years old with acute myeloid leukemia, due to receive a stem cell transplant.

The CDR3 here is CAISALKAEEQYF. The DNA for the CDR3 is TGTGCCATCAGTGCACTTAAAGCGGAAGAGCAGTACTTC. V and J are TRBV10-3 and TRBJ2-7; D is possibly TRBD2 (5 bases). The germline V and J ends were trimmed by 4 bases and 7 bases, with 14 bases remaining between them. This CDR3 region has 13 residues. Per germline, CDR1 ENHRY and CDR2 SYGVKD.